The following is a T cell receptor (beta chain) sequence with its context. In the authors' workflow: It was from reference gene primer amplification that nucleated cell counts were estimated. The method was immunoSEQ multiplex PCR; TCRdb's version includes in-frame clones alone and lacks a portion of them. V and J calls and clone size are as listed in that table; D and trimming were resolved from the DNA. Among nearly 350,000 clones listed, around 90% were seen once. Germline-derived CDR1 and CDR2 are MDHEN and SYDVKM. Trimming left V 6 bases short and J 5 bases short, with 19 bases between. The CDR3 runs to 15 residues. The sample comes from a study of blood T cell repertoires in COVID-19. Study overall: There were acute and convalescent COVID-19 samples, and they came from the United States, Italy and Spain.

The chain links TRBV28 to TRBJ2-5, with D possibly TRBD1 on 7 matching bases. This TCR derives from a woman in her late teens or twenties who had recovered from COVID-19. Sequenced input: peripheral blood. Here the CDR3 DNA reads TGTGCCAGCAGCTTGAGAGGGGGCGGAGGGGAGACCCAGTACTTC. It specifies CASSLRGGGGETQYF.